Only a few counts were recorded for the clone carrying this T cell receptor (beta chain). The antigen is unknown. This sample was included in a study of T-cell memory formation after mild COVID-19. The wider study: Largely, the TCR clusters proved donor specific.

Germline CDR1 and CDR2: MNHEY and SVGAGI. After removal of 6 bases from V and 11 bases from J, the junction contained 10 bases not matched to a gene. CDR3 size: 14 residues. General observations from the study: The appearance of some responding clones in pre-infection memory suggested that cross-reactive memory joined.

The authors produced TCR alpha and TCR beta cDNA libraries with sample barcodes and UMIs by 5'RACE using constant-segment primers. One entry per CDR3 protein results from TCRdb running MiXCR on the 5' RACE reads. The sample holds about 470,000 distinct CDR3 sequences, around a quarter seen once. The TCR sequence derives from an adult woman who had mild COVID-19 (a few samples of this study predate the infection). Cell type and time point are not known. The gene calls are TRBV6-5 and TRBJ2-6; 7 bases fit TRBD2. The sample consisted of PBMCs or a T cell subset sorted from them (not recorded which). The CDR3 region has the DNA TGTGCCAGCAGGACGCGGGGGTTTGGCGACGTCCTGACTTTC. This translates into CASRTRGFGDVLTF.